The 10 T cell receptor beta chains reported below all come from one sample, sequenced in a study of regulatory T cells in long-lasting Graves disease (dated by TCRdb to the early 2020s). The protocol used for the library was multiplex PCR. TCRdb lists the instrument as Illumina HiSeq 4000. CDR3 regions were amplified by Arm-PCR with iRepertoire HTBI primers to construct TCR beta libraries. The raw public data were reprocessed by TCRdb itself: fastp quality trimming at Q25, MiXCR clonotype calling, in-frame beta chains only. Each CDR3 protein gets just one entry, which takes the most common genes and DNA from the rows behind it. The sample contains about 300,000 distinct CDR3 sequences, roughly a fifth of them found a single time. The ten largest clones capture about 61% of the sample. The sample's time point label, in plain terms: persistent/refractory GD, antithyroid drugs over 5 years with positive TRAb. For both TCR sequencing and RNA sequencing, RNA was extracted from PBMCs using TRIzol.

Source: peripheral blood mononuclear cells (PBMCs), taken when the disease was refractory, from a patient treated with antithyroid drugs. These receptors were collected from a female donor with Graves disease.

The rearrangement joins TRBV19 to TRBJ1-2; D is perhaps TRBD1 (6 bases). The CDR3 is 15 amino acids. The germline V and J ends were trimmed by 4 bases and 4 bases, with 16 bases remaining between them. Germline CDR1 is LNHDA and CDR2 is SQIVND (reference sequence). The CDR3 region has the DNA TGTGCCAGTAGTAAATGGACAGACCTCTCCTATGGCTACACCTTC. This codes for CASSKWTDLSYGYTF. The full variable domain, completed using reference TRBV19 and TRBJ1-2, is DGGITQSPKYLFRKEGQNVTLSCEQNLNHDAMYWYRQDPGQGLRLIYYSQIVNDFQKGDIAEGYSVSREKKESFPLTVTSAQKNPTAFYLCASSKWTDLSYGYTFGSGTRLTVV.

This sequence joins TRBV6-2 or TRBV6-3 and TRBJ2-7, with 8 bases matching TRBD1. Losses at the gene ends were 7 bases for V and 6 bases for J; bases not matched to a gene: 5. The CDR3 runs 12 residues. CDR1 and CDR2 from the germline V gene are MNHEY and SVGEGT. DNA of the CDR3: TGTGCCAGCACCCCGACAGGGGCCGAGCAGTACTTC. This translates into CASTPTGAEQYF.

The sample holds a few counts of this clonotype. The chain is built from TRBV18 and TRBJ2-7, with 9 bases identical to TRBD1. V shed 2 bases and J 1 base; nucleotides not matched to a gene: 6. CDR3 length: 16 residues. CDR1 is KGHSH, CDR2 LQKENI, per germline. The CDR3, as DNA: TGTGCCAGCTCACCAGTAGGACAGGGGTCTTCCTACGAGCAGTACTTC. Translating gives CASSPVGQGSSYEQYF.

This clonotype was seen more than once but under ten times. The gene calls are TRBV11-2 and TRBJ1-3; weak D call: TRBD1 (5 bases). The V end was cut by 5 bases, the J end by 0 bases, with 8 bases between. The CDR3 length is 14 residues. CDR1 and CDR2 (germline): SGHAT, FQNNGV. CDR3 sequence: CASSRGSSGNTIYF. The CDR3 coding sequence is TGTGCCAGCAGCAGGGGTAGCTCTGGAAACACCATATATTTT.

This clonotype was seen a handful of times. The chain has TRBV6-7 and TRBJ1-6, with D tentatively TRBD1 (5 bases). TRBV6-7 is annotated as an ORF whose role is uncertain. CDR3 length: 15 amino acids. V shed 1 base and J shed 6 bases, with 10 bases lying between them. CDR3 sequence (DNA): TGTGCCAGCAGTTACTTCAGGGATTCTAATTCACCCCTCCACTTT. Translation gives CASSYFRDSNSPLHF.

Ten or more counts support this clonotype. The V gene is TRBV12-3 or TRBV12-4, the J gene TRBJ2-7; maybe TRBD2 (5 bases). Deletions cut 3 bases from V and 6 bases from J, with 9 bases between. CDR3 length: 12 amino acids. CDR3 residues: CASSFSRGEQYF. In nucleotides, the CDR3 is TGTGCCAGCAGTTTTTCCCGGGGCGAGCAGTACTTC.

The rearrangement joins TRBV30 to TRBJ2-5; D gene unclear. The CDR3 is 12 residues long. V was pared by 6 bases and J by 7 bases, with 15 bases between. The germline V gene encodes CDR1 GTSNPN and CDR2 SVGIG (reference sequence). The CDR3 nucleotides read TGTGCCTGCGGAGCGCTCAGTAGGACCCAGTACTTC. Its translation is CACGALSRTQYF.

This clonotype was counted many times. This chain connects TRBV29-1 to TRBJ1-2; no clear D. V lost 5 bases and J 9 bases, leaving 19 bases between the germline ends. This CDR3 comprises 13 residues. Germline loops: CDR1 SQVTM, CDR2 ANQGSEA. CDR3 sequence (DNA): TGCAGCGTTTCCCCGGCAGGTAGTAGTCGCTACACCTTC. Protein product: CSVSPAGSSRYTF.

This clonotype has at least ten counts. The CDR3 DNA reads as TGTGCCAGCGGGCAGACACAAGAGACCCAGTACTTC. It yields the protein CASGQTQETQYF. The chain recombines TRBV2 with TRBJ2-5; D gene ambiguous. Trimming stripped 8 bases from V and 2 bases from J, with 9 bases between. This CDR3 comprises 12 residues. Per the germline V gene, CDR1 is SNHLY and CDR2 is FYNNEI.

The rearrangement uses TRBV19 and TRBJ1-2; tentative D call: TRBD1 (5 bases). Germline V gene data show CDR1 as LNHDA and CDR2 as SQIVND (reference sequence). The V end was cut by 9 bases, the J end by 3 bases, with 11 bases between. CDR3 size: 12 residues. The CDR3 loop reads CASRVKDYGYTF. CDR3 nucleotide sequence: TGTGCCAGCAGGGTAAAGGACTATGGCTACACCTTC.